The sequence of this T cell receptor beta chain was determined in a study of blood T cell repertoires in COVID-19. Study as a whole: Sites across the United States, Italy and Spain contributed samples from acute and convalescent COVID-19. In each case, the material was cDNA or gDNA derived from T cells, B-cell-depleted T cells, or PBMCs.

V lost 7 bases and J 6 bases, leaving 15 bases between the germline ends. The CDR3 has 14 amino acids. Germline CDR1 is MNHEY and CDR2 is SMNVEV (reference sequence). Per the study methods: Reference gene primer amplification gave estimated nucleated cell counts. The assay was immunoSEQ multiplex PCR, and TCRdb's table has in-frame clones only and misses some. V and J calls and clone size follow that table, whereas D and trimming were derived from the DNA. This table holds approximately 60,000 clones, over 80% found once. The material sequenced was peripheral blood. The rearrangement uses TRBV27 and TRBJ2-2; unclear D gene. The TCR sequence derives from a woman of 80 years or more with acute or convalescent COVID-19. The CDR3 loop is CASNIERGAGELFF. The CDR3 coding sequence is TGTGCCAGCAACATCGAACGAGGCGCCGGGGAGCTGTTTTTT.